This T cell receptor beta chain was documented in a study of T cell repertoires in cytomegalovirus infection. The wider study: CMV infection plus the matching HLA type was flagged by public TCR beta signatures. The study, taken as a whole, reports: In two of eight donors, the top clonotype was HLA-C-restricted CMV-specific. Identification of carriers of CMV plus the relevant HLA was achieved through cumulative public TCR beta family frequency.

Via MiXCR, TCRdb re-called the reads, giving one row per CDR3 protein. The table includes about 460,000 distinct CDR3 sequences, 10% to 12% detected once. This CDR3 is 15 amino acids long. V was clipped by 8 bases and J by 5 bases; unmatched bases: 12. Germline lookup yields CDR1 MNHNS and CDR2 SASEGT. This clonotype occurred many times. Its antigen is undetermined. The specimen was PBMCs. The V call is TRBV6-1, the J call TRBJ2-5; 9 bases align to TRBD2. The source is a human donor in good health (CMV status not recorded). Some clones in this sample may be carry-over from other donors' samples. CDR3 sequence (DNA): TGTGCCAGCGGGGGTAGCGGGAGAATTTGGGAGACCCAGTACTTC. Amino acid sequence: CASGGSGRIWETQYF.